Detailed here is one T cell receptor (beta chain). Its antigen remains unidentified. No per-base quality is available; no much larger clone lies one base away. The sample belongs to a study of blood T cells in healthy people across ages (dated by TCRdb to 2013 to 2016). Context from the whole study: Template switching captured roughly one uniquely barcoded TCR beta cDNA molecule per two T cells in model experiments. To track age-related changes in TCR beta repertoire diversity, the study relied on deep sequencing normalized with unique cDNA molecular identifiers. The donors were divided into four age groups: young (average approximately 17 years), middle-aged (under 40), aged (62) and long-lived (around 80). To avoid experimental bias, donors of different ages were randomly spread across the sequencing lanes. For two donors (one aged 18 to 30 and one aged 80 or older), the study analyzed two additional independent replicas of 1 million unique cDNA reads from the same blood draw. Results the study describes overall, beyond this receptor: Observed TCR beta diversity correlated strongly with the percentage of naive T cells measured by flow cytometry. Estimates of total diversity from one million sequenced T cells were regarded as lower bounds and underestimates. Compared with the aged group, more naive CD4+ T cells, fewer expanded clones and increased TCR diversity were shown by the long-lived group, suggesting age selection. Bulk unsorted PBMC profiling prevented conclusive comparison of naive and antigen-experienced compartments. Donor CMV infection status was unknown, potentially confounding age-related changes in expanded clonotypes. As age increased, observed TCR beta diversity per million T cells dropped in a roughly linear way, and a significant reduction was already evident by age about 40.

The receptor library was made with 5' RACE. Instrument used: Illumina HiSeq 2500. A second PCR of about 7 to 12 cycles was run with a J-beta primer mix and a sample-barcoded 5' primer. Each TCR beta cDNA molecule received a unique molecular identifier from a template-switch 5' adaptor carrying 12 random nucleotides. Each sample yielded at least 2.5 million CDR3-containing paired-end reads. The Mint cDNA synthesis kit, primed by a TRBC-specific oligonucleotide, was used to synthesize first-strand cDNA from all RNA. All cDNA was treated with uracil-DNA glycosylase and then went through a first 18-cycle PCR with the universal primers M1SS and BC2_uni_R. Per the source publication's procedure: Each sample was normalized by randomly selecting 1 million high-quality reads, each carrying a distinct molecular identifier. Reads with shared molecular identifiers were discarded instead of being binned into consensus sequences. MiTCR, run with a Q25 quality threshold and the strictest error-elimination algorithm, handled CDR3 identification, clonotype clustering and error correction. A nonparametric unseen species model with Euler transformation was used to estimate lower-bound total TCR beta diversity. Through fastp at Q25 and MiXCR, TCRdb rebuilt clones from the public reads, retaining in-frame beta chains. When rows share a CDR3 protein, they turn into one entry using the most common DNA and genes. The V and J calls here are based on TCRdb, not the publication. The sample yields about 970,000 distinct CDR3 sequences; roughly 47% were counted once. Over 20% of the sample is held by the ten biggest clonotypes.

The donors were roughly 38 Caucasian individuals from Russia, aged 6 to 90 years, who were systemically healthy. Roughly 10 milliliters of peripheral blood were drawn from each donor into EDTA-treated Vacutainer tubes. Ficoll-Paque density-gradient centrifugation was used to isolate PBMCs, with at least 6.5 million per sample. Trizol reagent was used to extract total RNA from PBMCs, with at least 5.5 micrograms per sample. For every donor, an aliquot of PBMCs went through flow cytometry to measure the percentages of naive CD45RAhigh/CD27high T cells. Sequenced: blood. This TCR was recovered from a woman aged 60 to 75 in good health.

The CDR3 reads as follows: CASSYSEGYQPQHF. At the DNA level, the sequence is TGTGCCAGCAGTTACTCGGAGGGGTACCAGCCCCAGCATTTT. The rearranged chain carries TRBV6-5 and TRBJ1-5; tentative D gene TRBD1, with 5 bases matching. The CDR3 starts with the cysteine, ends with the phenylalanine, and has 14 residues. The only DNA kept is the CDR3, 42 bases in frame from the first base. Trimming costs V 0 bases and J 7 bases, and their ends lie 10 bases apart. According to the germline V gene, CDR1 reads MNHEY and CDR2 reads SVGAGI.